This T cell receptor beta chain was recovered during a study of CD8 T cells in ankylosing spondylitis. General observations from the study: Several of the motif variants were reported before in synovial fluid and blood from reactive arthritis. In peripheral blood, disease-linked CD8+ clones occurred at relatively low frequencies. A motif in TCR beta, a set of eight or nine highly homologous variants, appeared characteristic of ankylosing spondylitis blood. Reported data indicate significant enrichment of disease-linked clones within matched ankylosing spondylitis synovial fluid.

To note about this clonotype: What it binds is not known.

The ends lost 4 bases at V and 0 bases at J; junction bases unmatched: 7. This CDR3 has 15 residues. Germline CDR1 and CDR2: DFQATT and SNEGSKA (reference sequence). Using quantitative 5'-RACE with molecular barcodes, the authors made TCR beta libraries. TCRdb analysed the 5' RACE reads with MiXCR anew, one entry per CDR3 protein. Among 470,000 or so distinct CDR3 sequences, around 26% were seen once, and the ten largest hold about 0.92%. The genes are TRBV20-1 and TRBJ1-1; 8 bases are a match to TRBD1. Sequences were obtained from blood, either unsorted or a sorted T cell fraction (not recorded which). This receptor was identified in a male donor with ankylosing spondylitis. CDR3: CSANGQGPMNTEAFF. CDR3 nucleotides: TGCAGTGCTAACGGACAGGGACCCATGAACACTGAAGCTTTCTTT.